This is a list of T cell receptor beta chains from one sample in a study of blood T cell repertoires in COVID-19. The repertoire was sequenced with immunoSEQ multiplex PCR; TCRdb's copy has only in-frame clones and lacks some. The top ten hold approximately 0.5% of the sample, which has 150,000 to 180,000 clones, 80% seen once. The sample comprised peripheral blood. These receptors originate from a man in his sixties with acute or convalescent COVID-19. Both conserved end residues are part of each CDR3. Fields, in order: clone size, V gene, D gene, J gene, CDR3 DNA, CDR3 protein. D genes are given only for firm matches. Expanded clones get a size class; other rows say once, few or many, or leave the size out.

size: few
V: TRBV5-1
D: .
J: TRBJ2-2
DNA: TGCGCCAGCAGACCGCAGGGGAATGGCGGGGAGCTGTTTTTT
CDR3: CASRPQGNGGELFF

size: .
V: TRBV25-1
D: TRBD1
J: TRBJ1-6
DNA: TGTGCCAGCAGTGTCGGGACAGGGGGCTATAATTCACCCCTCCACTTT
CDR3: CASSVGTGGYNSPLHF

size: .
V: TRBV24-1
D: TRBD2
J: TRBJ2-3
DNA: TGTGCCACCAGTGGAAGCGGGGGCAGCACAGATACGCAGTATTTT
CDR3: CATSGSGGSTDTQYF

size: .
V: TRBV20-1
D: TRBD1
J: TRBJ1-2
DNA: TGCAGTGCTAGTCTACAGGGGAACTATGGCTACACCTTC
CDR3: CSASLQGNYGYTF

size: .
V: TRBV4-2
D: TRBD2
J: TRBJ2-7
DNA: TGTGCCAGCAGCCAAGGCGCGGGGGATGACTCCTACGAGCAGTACTTC
CDR3: CASSQGAGDDSYEQYF

size: .
V: TRBV3-1/TRBV3-2
D: .
J: TRBJ2-7
DNA: TGTGCCAGCAGCCAATTTAGGGGGTCGGATACAGAGGGGGTCGAGCAGTACTTC
CDR3: CASSQFRGSDTEGVEQYF

size: .
V: TRBV30
D: .
J: TRBJ1-6
DNA: TGTGCCTGGAGTGCCATTCGGTCAGGGGATTCACCCCTCCACTTT
CDR3: CAWSAIRSGDSPLHF

size: .
V: TRBV21-1
D: .
J: TRBJ1-2
DNA: TGTGCCAGCACCGACTTCCATGACAGGGGCTACACCTTC
CDR3: CASTDFHDRGYTF

size: .
V: TRBV30
D: .
J: TRBJ2-1
DNA: TGTGCCTGGAGTCTTCTAGCGGAGCAGTTCTTC
CDR3: CAWSLLAEQFF

size: .
V: TRBV9
D: .
J: TRBJ2-2
DNA: TGTGCCAGCAGCGGAAGGGACAGGGAGCTGTTTTTT
CDR3: CASSGRDRELFF

size: .
V: TRBV13
D: TRBD2
J: TRBJ2-1
DNA: TGTGCCAGCAGCTTATCTAGCGGTATCTACAATGAGCAGTTCTTC
CDR3: CASSLSSGIYNEQFF

size: .
V: TRBV7-6
D: .
J: TRBJ2-2
DNA: TGTGCCAGCAGCTTGCAGGGGTCGGTCACCGGGGAGCTGTTTTTT
CDR3: CASSLQGSVTGELFF

size: .
V: TRBV11-3
D: .
J: TRBJ2-1
DNA: TGTGCCAGCAGCTCCGTGGGGGGAGGCGAGCAGTTCTTC
CDR3: CASSSVGGGEQFF

size: .
V: TRBV7-9
D: TRBD1
J: TRBJ2-6
DNA: TGTGCCAGCCAGGGGGTCAACTCTGGGGCCAACGTCCTGACTTTC
CDR3: CASQGVNSGANVLTF

size: .
V: TRBV9
D: .
J: TRBJ2-7
DNA: TGTGCCAGCAGCGCCGAGGCCATGGGCTACGAGCAGTACTTC
CDR3: CASSAEAMGYEQYF

size: .
V: TRBV7-8
D: TRBD1
J: TRBJ1-1
DNA: TGTGCCAGCAGCTTAGGGCGGGACAGGGGGCGCTTTGAAGCTTTCTTT
CDR3: CASSLGRDRGRFEAFF

size: once
V: TRBV11-3
D: TRBD2
J: TRBJ2-3
DNA: TGTGCCAGCAGCTTTTCTAGCGGACAAAGGGATACGCAGTATTTT
CDR3: CASSFSSGQRDTQYF

size: .
V: TRBV19
D: TRBD2
J: TRBJ2-5
DNA: TGTGCCAGTAGTCCCAACCTCCGGGGGGGAGGAGAGACCCAGTACTTC
CDR3: CASSPNLRGGGETQYF

size: .
V: TRBV19
D: TRBD1
J: TRBJ2-2
DNA: TGTGCCAGTAGTATAGGACAGGGGGCCTTTACCGGGGAGCTGTTTTTT
CDR3: CASSIGQGAFTGELFF

size: .
V: TRBV6-5
D: .
J: TRBJ2-5
DNA: TGTGCCAGCACCCCACGGAGTGGTAGCTCGGAGACCCAGTACTTC
CDR3: CASTPRSGSSETQYF

size: few
V: TRBV28
D: TRBD1
J: TRBJ1-2
DNA: TGTGCCAGCAGTTCCGGACAGGGCGATGGCTACACCTTC
CDR3: CASSSGQGDGYTF

size: .
V: TRBV9
D: .
J: TRBJ1-3
DNA: TGTGCCAGCAGCTCTACGGCTGGAAACACCATATATTTT
CDR3: CASSSTAGNTIYF

size: .
V: TRBV3-1/TRBV3-2
D: .
J: TRBJ1-5
DNA: TGTGCCAGCAGCCCCACGACGGGTAATCAGCCCCAGCATTTT
CDR3: CASSPTTGNQPQHF

size: .
V: TRBV4-3
D: .
J: TRBJ1-1
DNA: TGCGCCAGCAGCCAAGATGCGGAGATGGCGGGAGCTTTCTTT
CDR3: CASSQDAEMAGAFF

size: .
V: TRBV13
D: TRBD2
J: TRBJ2-1
DNA: TGTGCCAGCAGCTTACCCGCCTCGGGGCTAGCGGGAGAATATGAGCAGTTCTTC
CDR3: CASSLPASGLAGEYEQFF

size: .
V: TRBV27
D: TRBD1
J: TRBJ2-2
DNA: TGTGCCAGCAGTTTCCTAGGGGGCCCCGGGGAGCTGTTTTTT
CDR3: CASSFLGGPGELFF

size: .
V: TRBV30
D: TRBD1
J: TRBJ1-2
DNA: TGTGCCTGGACCAGGGGGACCGGCTACACCTTC
CDR3: CAWTRGTGYTF

size: .
V: TRBV20-1
D: TRBD2
J: TRBJ2-3
DNA: TGCAGTGCTAGTCATAGCGGGGCTCAACAGTATTTT
CDR3: CSASHSGAQQYF

size: few
V: TRBV28
D: .
J: TRBJ2-4
DNA: TGTGCCAGCTTCGCAGGGGTAGCCAAAAACATTCAGTACTTC
CDR3: CASFAGVAKNIQYF

size: .
V: TRBV15
D: .
J: TRBJ1-5
DNA: TGTGCCACCAGCAGAGATATCTCAGCCCAGCATTTT
CDR3: CATSRDISAQHF

size: .
V: TRBV5-8
D: TRBD2
J: TRBJ2-1
DNA: TGTGCCAGCAGCTTGGGTTCCGGGACTAGAGTGGGTGAGCAGTTCTTC
CDR3: CASSLGSGTRVGEQFF

size: .
V: TRBV27
D: .
J: TRBJ1-2
DNA: TGTGCCAGCAGTTCTACAGGGAATGGCTACACCTTC
CDR3: CASSSTGNGYTF

size: .
V: TRBV18
D: .
J: TRBJ1-1
DNA: TGTGCCAGCTCACCACCAAGTGCAGGGAGGACTGAAGCTTTCTTT
CDR3: CASSPPSAGRTEAFF

size: few
V: TRBV6-1
D: .
J: TRBJ2-7
DNA: TGTGCCAGCAGTGTTAGGGGAGGACTTGATCCCTACGAGCAGTACTTC
CDR3: CASSVRGGLDPYEQYF

size: .
V: TRBV2
D: .
J: TRBJ2-2
DNA: TGTGCCAGCAGTGGCAGGAACACCGGGGAGCTGTTTTTT
CDR3: CASSGRNTGELFF

size: .
V: TRBV27
D: TRBD1
J: TRBJ2-4
DNA: TGTGCCAGCAGTTTATACGGACAGGGGTCCATTCAGTACTTC
CDR3: CASSLYGQGSIQYF